A single sample gave rise to the 22 T cell receptor beta chains below, sequenced in a study of tumor and adjacent non-tumor tissue in lung cancer. No cell sorting was done before RNA was extracted from the tissue. The normal lung tissue was taken more than 3 cm from the tumor edge. TCRbeta libraries were built with three rounds of nested PCR, modified from ARM-PCR. TCRdb reprocessed the multiplex PCR reads via MiXCR and lists one record per CDR3 protein. This table holds 90,000 to 100,000 distinct CDR3 sequences, around three quarters found once. The sample consisted of distant non-tumor lung tissue. These receptors originate from a man in his fifties or sixties with small cell lung cancer.

Of note for this clonotype: At one end, the junction sequence differs from germline, possibly due to a read error. The chain is built from TRBV6-1 and TRBJ2-7; 14 bases are shared with TRBD2. The germline V gene encodes CDR1 MNHNS and CDR2 SASEGT. The CDR3 covers 15 residues. This chain's CDR3 is CAINEGGLAGDEQYF. The CDR3 coding sequence is TGTGCCATCAATGAAGGGGGACTAGCGGGGGACGAGCAGTATTTC.

A remark on this clonotype: One end of the junction is discordant with germline, which a read error may explain. The chain carries TRBV29-1 and TRBJ2-5, with D possibly matching TRBD2 (6 bases). The CDR3 consists of 14 residues. CDR1 SQVTM and CDR2 ANQGSEA come from the germline V gene. CDR3 amino acids: CSATLEGDQEAQYF. The CDR3 nucleotides are TGCAGCGCCACACTGGAGGGAGACCAAGAGGCCCAGTACTTC. Full variable domain (remainder filled in from reference TRBV29-1 and TRBJ2-5): SAVISQKPSRDICQRGTSLTIQCQVDSQVTMMFWYRQQPGQSLTLIATANQGSEATYESGFVIDKFPISRPNLTFSTLTVSNMSPEDSSIYLCSATLEGDQEAQYFGPGTRLLVL.

The genes are TRBV29-1 and TRBJ2-7, with D maybe TRBD2 (6 bases). CDR1 is SQVTM and CDR2 is ANQGSEA in the germline V gene. With 7 bases removed from V and 2 bases from J, the gap between germline ends came to 12 bases. The CDR3 loop spans 12 amino acids. The CDR3 DNA sequence: TGCAGCGCACGGGAGACCACCTACGAGCAGTACTTC. Encoded protein: CSARETTYEQYF.

This clonotype was picked up one time. The chain links TRBV5-1 to TRBJ2-3; no clear D. The CDR3 is made up of 14 amino acids. Germline V lookup: CDR1 SGHRS, CDR2 YFSETQ. The CDR3 DNA is TGCTCCACTCAACTATGGGCTATTGTAGATACGCAGTATTTT. This translates into CSTQLWAIVDTQYF.

Turning to this clonotype: A junction boundary mismatches the germline segment, possibly from a read error. The rearrangement joins TRBV6-1 to TRBJ2-1; maybe TRBD1 (5 bases). CDR3 size: 16 residues. Per the germline V gene, CDR1 is MNHNS and CDR2 is SASEGT. CDR3 in DNA: TGTGCCAGCAGAATGGGCCGGACATGGGTTACCCATGAGCAGTTTTTC. The encoded protein is CASRMGRTWVTHEQFF.

This clonotype was recorded at least ten times. The CDR3 loop is CASSGSGGGYNEQFF. CDR3 nucleotides: TGTGCCAGCAGTGGGAGCGGGGGGGGATACAATGAGCAGTTCTTC. The chain is built from TRBV6-1 and TRBJ2-1; TRBD2 matches 10 bases. Germline CDR1 is MNHNS and CDR2 is SASEGT. The CDR3 length is 15 residues. The V and J ends lost 4 bases and 4 bases, in that order; junction bases with no gene match: 4.

In regard to this clonotype: This may be a read error, as it is one base from a much larger clone. This chain links TRBV12-3 or TRBV12-4 with TRBJ1-6, with a tentative D call TRBD1 (5 bases). The CDR3 consists of 15 residues. The CDR3, as DNA: TGTTCCAGCAGTTTAGCATTGGACACTCGGTCACCCCTCCACTTT. Its protein product is CSSSLALDTRSPLHF.

About this clonotype: One end of the junction varies from germline; a read error may be responsible. V usage is TRBV6-6 and J usage is TRBJ1-1, with 7 bases identical to TRBD1. The CDR3 is 19 residues long. Germline lookup yields CDR1 MNHNY and CDR2 SVGAGI (reference sequence). The CDR3 DNA reads as TGTGTCAGCAGCTCTTGGCTGGGACAGCATGGTCTGAAGAACACTGAAGCTTTCTTT. Its translation: CVSSSWLGQHGLKNTEAFF.

To note about this clonotype: The final CDR3 position lacks the conserved phenylalanine or tryptophan, pointing to a likely read error. No DNA is shown, since the ends of the CDR3 on it are uncertain; the CDR3 is the one TCRdb lists. CDR3 sequence: CASRGTGNTGEQFI. The chain employs TRBV11-2 and TRBJ2-2; the D call of TRBD1 is as the table states it, not checked on the DNA. Germline V gene sequence: CDR1 SGHAT, CDR2 FQNNGV. Termini included, the CDR3 measures 14 amino acids.

In regard to this clonotype: The junction differs from germline at one of its ends, possibly a read error. The chain uses TRBV29-1 and TRBJ2-3, with TRBD2 matching over 8 bases. CDR1 and CDR2 (germline): SQVTM, ANQGSEA. The CDR3 is 15 amino acids. CDR3 protein: CSVVLTGGRTDTQYF. In nucleotides, the CDR3 is TGCAGTGTTGTTCTAACGGGAGGGCGAACAGATACGCAGTATTTT.

In regard to this clonotype: The conserved phenylalanine or tryptophan is not found at the CDR3 terminus, so this likely reflects a read error. The gene calls are TRBV11-2 and TRBJ2-1, with 8 bases aligning to TRBD2. This CDR3 is built from 18 residues. V lost 1 base, J lost 3 bases, and 11 bases stayed unmatched. Germline assignment: CDR1 SGHAT and CDR2 FQNNGV. CDR3 loop: CASSLGVAGSYYYNEQFI. As DNA, the CDR3 is TGTGCCAGCAGCTTAGGAGTAGCGGGGAGCTACTACTACAATGAGCAGTTCATC.

For this clonotype: The CDR3 does not end in the conserved phenylalanine or tryptophan, so this is likely a read error. The chain has TRBV4-1 and TRBJ2-7; D remains unclear. V lost 0 bases and J lost 7, with 7 bases in between. Germline values: CDR1 MGHRA, CDR2 YSYEKL. The CDR3 sequence is 12 residues long. In DNA, the CDR3 is TGCGCCAGCAGCCAAGAGGGAAATGAGCAGTACTTA. Translation: CASSQEGNEQYL.

Turning to this clonotype: One end of the junction is discordant with germline, which a read error may explain. The chain uses TRBV4-1 and TRBJ1-5; D unresolved. Germline CDR1 reads MGHRA; CDR2 reads YSYEKL. The CDR3 length is 15 residues. CDR3 sequence reads: CASSRDVRPTQSQHF. Here the CDR3 DNA reads TGCGCCAGCAGCCGAGATGTCAGGCCTACTCAGTCCCAGCATTTT.

About this clonotype itself: A much more abundant neighbour one base away suggests this may be a read error. This chain joins TRBV20-1 and TRBJ1-1; D might be TRBD1 (6 bases). Germline loops: CDR1 DFQATT, CDR2 SNEGSKA (reference sequence). CDR3 size: 13 residues. Here the CDR3 reads CAGQRAVNIEAFF. CDR3 sequence (DNA): TGCGCTGGACAGAGGGCCGTCAACATTGAAGCTTTCTTT.

V is TRBV11-2 and J is TRBJ2-1, with D unresolved. The CDR3 loop spans 14 amino acids. CDR1 is SGHAT and CDR2 is FQNNGV in the germline V gene. The V end lost 7 bases, the J end lost 2 bases, and 12 bases lay between the germline ends. CDR3 amino acids: CASNRADTYNEQFF. The DNA of the CDR3 is TGTGCCAGCAACAGAGCCGATACCTACAATGAGCAGTTCTTC.

In regard to this clonotype: An end of the junction does not agree with germline; a read error may underlie this. The V gene is TRBV5-6, the J gene TRBJ2-1; 10 positions agree with TRBD1. CDR3 length: 15 residues. The germline V gene encodes CDR1 SGHDT and CDR2 YYEEEE. The CDR3 loop reads CGSSLGGQGYGEQFF. DNA of the CDR3: TGTGGCAGCAGCTTGGGGGGACAGGGGTACGGTGAGCAGTTCTTC.

Note on this clonotype: Because the CDR3's place on the DNA is in doubt, the DNA is left out and the CDR3 is given as listed by TCRdb. The V gene is TRBV29-1, the J gene TRBJ2-3; the D call in the table, TRBD1, was not verified against the DNA. CDR1 and CDR2 (germline): SQVTM, ANQGSEA. Inclusive of both ends, the CDR3 amounts to 13 amino acids. CDR3 protein: CSVGGGSTYTHYF.

The gene calls are TRBV11-3 and TRBJ2-7; unclear D gene. Trimming shortened V by 0 bases and J by 6 bases, and 9 bases separated the two germline ends. The germline gives CDR1 SGHNT, CDR2 YENEEA. The CDR3 is made up of 13 amino acids. Written as DNA, the CDR3 is TGTGCCAGCAGCTTAGAAACAAGCTTCGAGCAGTACTTC. Translated: CASSLETSFEQYF. Using reference TRBV11-3 and TRBJ2-7 for the parts outside the CDR3, the full variable domain is EAGVVQSPRYKIIEKKQPVAFWCNPISGHNTLYWYLQNLGQGPELLIRYENEEAVDDSQLPKDRFSAERLKGVDSTLKIQPAELGDSAVYLCASSLETSFEQYFGPGTRLTVT.

A remark on this clonotype: Likely a read error: the CDR3 ends without its conserved phenylalanine or tryptophan. The chain links TRBV6-1 to TRBJ2-7; D possibly corresponds to TRBD1 (6 bases). Trimming stripped 3 bases from V and 3 bases from J, with 15 bases between. The CDR3 loop spans 15 amino acids. Germline V gene sequence: CDR1 MNHNS, CDR2 SASEGT. CDR3 amino acids: CASSDWGLTVYEQYI. For the CDR3, the DNA is TGTGCCAGCAGTGATTGGGGGCTCACCGTCTACGAGCAGTACATC.

With respect to this clonotype: A junction boundary mismatches the germline segment, possibly from a read error. This rearrangement joins TRBV6-1 to TRBJ2-2, with D possibly called TRBD1 or TRBD2 (5 bases each). Germline assignment: CDR1 MNHNS and CDR2 SASEGT. CDR3 length equals 17 residues. CDR3 nucleotide sequence: TGTGACAGCACCACAGGACCGTCGAGAACTGGTGCCGGGGAACTGTTTTTT. Translation gives CDSTTGPSRTGAGELFF.

Comment on this clonotype: A much more abundant neighbour one base away suggests this may be a read error. The rearrangement joins TRBV5-1 to TRBJ2-1; D not certain. V was clipped by 3 bases and J by 7 bases, with 8 bases between them. The CDR3 length is 12 residues. Germline assignment: CDR1 SGHRS and CDR2 YFSETQ. The CDR3 protein is CASSSSANEQFF. Written as DNA, the CDR3 is TGCGCCAGCAGCTCGTCGGCGAATGAGCAGTTCTTC.

This clonotype was detected a few times. The chain uses TRBV5-1 and TRBJ2-3, with D perhaps matching TRBD1 (5 bases). In germline, CDR1 is SGHRS, CDR2 YFSETQ. Trimming stripped 1 base from V and 0 bases from J, with 12 bases between. The CDR3 loop spans 16 amino acids. The CDR3 bases are TGCGCCAGCAGCTTGCAGGGTGGCGGTAGCACAGATACGCAGTATTTT. This encodes CASSLQGGGSTDTQYF. The full variable domain, in which reference TRBV5-1 and TRBJ2-3 provide the parts outside the CDR3, is KAGVTQTPRYLIKTRGQQVTLSCSPISGHRSVSWYQQTPGQGLQFLFEYFSETQRNKGNFPGRFSGRQFSNSRSEMNVSTLELGDSALYLCASSLQGGGSTDTQYFGPGTRLTVL.